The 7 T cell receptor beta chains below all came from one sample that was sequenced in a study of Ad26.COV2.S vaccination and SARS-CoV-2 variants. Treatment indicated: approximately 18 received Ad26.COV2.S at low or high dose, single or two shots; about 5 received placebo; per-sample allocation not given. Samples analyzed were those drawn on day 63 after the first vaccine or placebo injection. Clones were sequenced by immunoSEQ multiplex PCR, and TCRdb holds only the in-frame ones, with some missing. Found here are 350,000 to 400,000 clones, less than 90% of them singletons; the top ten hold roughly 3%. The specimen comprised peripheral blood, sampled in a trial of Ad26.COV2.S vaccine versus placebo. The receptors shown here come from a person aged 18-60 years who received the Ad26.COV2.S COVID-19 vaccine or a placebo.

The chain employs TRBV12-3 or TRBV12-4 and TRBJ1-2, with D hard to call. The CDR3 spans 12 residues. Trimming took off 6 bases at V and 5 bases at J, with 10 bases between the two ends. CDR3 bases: TGTGCCAGCAGCCGATTGTGGTATGGCTACACCTTC. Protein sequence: CASSRLWYGYTF.

The chain's CDR3 is CASSALRLSQETQYF. The CDR3 DNA reads TGTGCCAGCAGTGCTCTCCGGCTAAGTCAAGAGACCCAGTACTTC. This chain joins TRBV2 and TRBJ2-5, with D unresolved. The CDR3 is 15 amino acids. CDR1 SNHLY and CDR2 FYNNEI come from the germline V gene. V shed 4 bases and J shed 2 bases, with 14 bases lying between them.

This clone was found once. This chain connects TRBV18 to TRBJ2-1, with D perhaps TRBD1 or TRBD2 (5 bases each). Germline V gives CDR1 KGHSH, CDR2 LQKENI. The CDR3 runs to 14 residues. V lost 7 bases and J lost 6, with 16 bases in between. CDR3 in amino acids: CASCPGQGSNEQFF. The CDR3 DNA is TGTGCCAGCTGCCCGGGGCAGGGAAGCAATGAGCAGTTCTTC. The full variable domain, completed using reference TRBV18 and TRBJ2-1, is NAGVMQNPRHLVRRRGQEARLRCSPMKGHSHVYWYRQLPEEGLKFMVYLQKENIIDESGMPKERFSAEFPKEGPSILRIQQVVRGDSAAYFCASCPGQGSNEQFFGPGTRLTVL.

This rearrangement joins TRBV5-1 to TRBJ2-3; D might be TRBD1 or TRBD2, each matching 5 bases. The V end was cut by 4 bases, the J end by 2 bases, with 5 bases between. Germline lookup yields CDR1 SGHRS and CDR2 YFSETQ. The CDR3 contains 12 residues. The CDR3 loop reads CASSGTTDTQYF. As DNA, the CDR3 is TGCGCCAGCAGCGGGACCACAGATACGCAGTATTTT. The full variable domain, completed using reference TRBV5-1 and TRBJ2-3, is KAGVTQTPRYLIKTRGQQVTLSCSPISGHRSVSWYQQTPGQGLQFLFEYFSETQRNKGNFPGRFSGRQFSNSRSEMNVSTLELGDSALYLCASSGTTDTQYFGPGTRLTVL.

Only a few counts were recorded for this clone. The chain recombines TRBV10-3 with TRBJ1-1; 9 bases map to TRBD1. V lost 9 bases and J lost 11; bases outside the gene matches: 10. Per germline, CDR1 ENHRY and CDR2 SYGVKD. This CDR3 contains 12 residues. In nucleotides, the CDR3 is TGTGCCATTTCTCCGGGACAGGGTTTGGCTTTCTTT. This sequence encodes CAISPGQGLAFF.

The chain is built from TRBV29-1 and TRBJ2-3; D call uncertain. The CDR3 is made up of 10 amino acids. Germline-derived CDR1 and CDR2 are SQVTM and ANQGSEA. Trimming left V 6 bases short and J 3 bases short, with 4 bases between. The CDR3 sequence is CSVATDTQYF. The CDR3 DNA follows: TGCAGCGTCGCGACAGATACGCAGTATTTT.

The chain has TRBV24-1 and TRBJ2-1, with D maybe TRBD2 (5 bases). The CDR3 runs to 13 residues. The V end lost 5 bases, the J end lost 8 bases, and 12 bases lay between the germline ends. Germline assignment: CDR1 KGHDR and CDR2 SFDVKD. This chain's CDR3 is CATSGEGGHEQFF. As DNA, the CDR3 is TGTGCCACCAGTGGTGAGGGTGGCCATGAGCAGTTCTTC.